The 32 T cell receptor beta chains in this list originate from one sample, sequenced in a study of blood T cell repertoires in COVID-19. TCRdb keeps only in-frame clones here, not all; method: immunoSEQ multiplex PCR. The repertoire holds 87,000 or so clones, with approximately 89% as singletons. The specimen sequenced was peripheral blood. These receptors originate from a man older than 75 with acute or convalescent COVID-19.

This chain connects TRBV18 to TRBJ2-5, with D maybe TRBD2 (6 bases). This CDR3 has 15 residues. V lost 3 bases to trimming and J lost 5 bases, with 16 bases between them. Germline V CDR1 and CDR2: KGHSH, LQKENI. The CDR3 DNA follows: TGTGCCAGCTCACCTAGGCGGGAAGGCGGGGAGACCCAGTACTTC. Protein: CASSPRREGGETQYF.

V gene TRBV5-6 combines with J gene TRBJ1-1; TRBD1 might be the D (5 bases). The germline CDR1 and CDR2 sequences are SGHDT and YYEEEE. Trimming stripped 3 bases from V and 4 bases from J, with 13 bases between. This CDR3 has 14 amino acids. The CDR3 coding sequence is TGTGCCAGCAGCTCTTTACAGGTTGGCACTGAAGCTTTCTTT. This sequence encodes CASSSLQVGTEAFF.

This chain uses TRBV5-1 with TRBJ2-2; maybe TRBD2 (5 bases). The CDR3 has 13 amino acids. CDR1 is SGHRS and CDR2 is YFSETQ in the germline V gene. V was clipped by 4 bases and J by 7 bases, with 11 bases between them. CDR3 amino acids: CASSVSRDGELFF. The CDR3 DNA reads as TGCGCCAGCAGCGTGAGTCGGGACGGGGAGCTGTTTTTT.

The chain joins TRBV19 to TRBJ1-5; 9 positions match TRBD1. The CDR3 is made up of 15 amino acids. Germline values: CDR1 LNHDA, CDR2 SQIVND (reference sequence). The J segment lost 7 bases and the V segment lost 5 bases, leaving 9 bases of the junction unmatched. In DNA, the CDR3 is TGTGCCAGTAGTGAAATAACAGGGGGCGGGCAGCCCCAGCATTTT. Translated: CASSEITGGGQPQHF.

CDR3 region: CASSLDDSKSYGYTF. CDR3 bases: TGCGCCAGCAGCTTGGACGACTCAAAGAGCTATGGCTACACCTTC. The V and J genes are TRBV5-1 and TRBJ1-2; D ambiguous. The CDR3 sequence is 15 residues long. V was shortened by 0 bases and J by 4 bases, with 13 bases between the two germline ends. CDR1 is SGHRS, CDR2 YFSETQ, per germline. Filled out from reference TRBV5-1 and TRBJ1-2, the complete variable domain reads KAGVTQTPRYLIKTRGQQVTLSCSPISGHRSVSWYQQTPGQGLQFLFEYFSETQRNKGNFPGRFSGRQFSNSRSEMNVSTLELGDSALYLCASSLDDSKSYGYTFGSGTRLTVV.

This chain joins TRBV9 and TRBJ1-1; unclear D gene. V shed 0 bases and J shed 1 base, with 7 bases lying between them. Germline lookup yields CDR1 SGDLS and CDR2 YYNGEE. This CDR3 has 14 residues. The CDR3 loop reads CASSVVAENTEAFF. Written as DNA, the CDR3 is TGTGCCAGCAGCGTAGTAGCAGAGAACACTGAAGCTTTCTTT.

The gene calls are TRBV5-1 and TRBJ2-3; the match to TRBD2 covers 10 bases. The CDR3 is 14 amino acids. Germline V gene sequence: CDR1 SGHRS, CDR2 YFSETQ. J gave up 1 base and V 4 bases, and 0 bases lay outside the gene matches. Here the CDR3 DNA reads TGCGCCAGCAGCGGGACTAGCGGCACAGATACGCAGTATTTT. It encodes CASSGTSGTDTQYF.

V and J are TRBV28 and TRBJ1-2; 10 positions agree with TRBD1. J was trimmed by 7 bases and V by 6 bases; bases with no gene match: 8. Per germline, CDR1 MDHEN and CDR2 SYDVKM. The CDR3 sequence is 14 residues long. CDR3 in amino acids: CASRRTGGGGGYTF. CDR3 DNA sequence: TGTGCCAGCAGGCGGACAGGGGGTGGGGGTGGCTACACCTTC.

This chain connects TRBV9 to TRBJ1-6; D gene unclear. V lost 3 bases and J 10 bases, leaving 14 bases between the germline ends. Germline assignment: CDR1 SGDLS and CDR2 YYNGEE. The CDR3 extends over 14 amino acids. CDR3 sequence: CASSDGNVESPLHF. The CDR3 nucleotides are TGTGCCAGCAGCGACGGAAACGTGGAGTCACCCCTCCACTTT.

The CDR3: CASSLGRTNNEQFF. CDR3 nucleotide sequence: TGTGCCAGCAGCTTAGGTCGGACAAACAATGAGCAGTTCTTC. The chain employs TRBV7-2 and TRBJ2-1, with a possible D match to TRBD1 (5 bases). Trimming removed 1 base from V and 5 bases from J, with 9 bases in between. Germline assignment: CDR1 SGHTA and CDR2 FQGNSA. The CDR3 runs to 14 residues.

The chain recombines TRBV29-1 with TRBJ2-1; D perhaps matches TRBD2 (7 bases). Per germline, CDR1 SQVTM and CDR2 ANQGSEA. Trimming removed 5 bases at V and 6 bases at J, with 20 bases between. This CDR3 has 15 residues. The CDR3 DNA reads as TGCAGCGTTAAAGGGGGGCGGGAGTTAGGCAATGAGCAGTTCTTC. Its translation: CSVKGGRELGNEQFF.

The genes are TRBV27 and TRBJ1-6; TRBD1 might be the D (6 bases). The CDR3 is 17 amino acids. Germline V CDR1 and CDR2: MNHEY, SMNVEV (reference sequence). Trimming cost V 3 bases and J 1 base, with 13 bases left between them. The CDR3 DNA sequence: TGTGCCAGCAGTTTGAGGGGGGGGGTGTCCTATAATTCACCCCTCCACTTT. It translates to CASSLRGGVSYNSPLHF.

The chain combines TRBV19 with TRBJ2-7, with TRBD1 matching over 11 bases. The CDR3 is made up of 14 amino acids. The V segment lost 4 bases and the J segment 6 bases; nucleotides outside the gene matches: 5. Germline CDR1 and CDR2: LNHDA and SQIVND (reference sequence). Here the CDR3 reads CASSTGTGGSEQYF. The CDR3 bases are TGTGCCAGTAGTACCGGGACAGGGGGTTCCGAGCAGTACTTC.

J is TRBJ1-2 and V is TRBV10-3; TRBD1 matches at 10 bases. The CDR3 loop spans 14 amino acids. Germline trimming cut 7 bases from V and 2 bases from J; bases unmatched to any gene: 4. Germline V gene sequence: CDR1 ENHRY, CDR2 SYGVKD. CDR3 bases: TGTGCCATCAATAAGGGACAGGGGAACTATGGCTACACCTTC. Protein product: CAINKGQGNYGYTF.

The DNA of the CDR3 is TGTGCCAGCAGCTTAACTGCGGGAGCGGGAGAGACCCAGTACTTC. Translating it yields CASSLTAGAGETQYF. The V and J genes are TRBV7-3 and TRBJ2-5, with TRBD2 matching over 7 bases. The V segment lost 0 bases and the J segment 4 bases; nucleotides outside the gene matches: 5. Germline V gene sequence: CDR1 SGHTA, CDR2 FQGTGA. The CDR3 is 15 amino acids.

This clone appeared a single time. The genes are TRBV10-3 and TRBJ2-2; 8 nucleotides line up with TRBD2. The length of the CDR3 is 16 residues. Trimming at V came to 2 bases and at J to 4 bases, leaving 6 bases not matched to a gene. Germline CDR1 and CDR2: ENHRY and SYGVKD. The CDR3 region has the DNA TGTGCCATCAGTGAGGCCGGGGGGGCCATCACCGGGGAGCTGTTTTTT. Translating gives CAISEAGGAITGELFF.

V usage is TRBV2 and J usage is TRBJ2-7, with D maybe TRBD2 (5 bases). Germline V gives CDR1 SNHLY, CDR2 FYNNEI. V was pared by 6 bases and J by 9 bases, with 15 bases between. The CDR3 is 12 residues long. As DNA, the CDR3 is TGTGCCAGCAGGGACGACGGAGAGGGGCAGTACTTC. This sequence encodes CASRDDGEGQYF.

The gene calls are TRBV10-3 and TRBJ2-5; TRBD2 matches at 10 bases. This CDR3 is 15 amino acids long. Germline V CDR1 and CDR2: ENHRY, SYGVKD. The trim removed 6 bases at V and 3 bases at J, leaving 7 bases unmatched. CDR3 nucleotides: TGTGCCATCAGCCAATCCGGGACTAGCGAAGAGACCCAGTACTTC. Residues: CAISQSGTSEETQYF.

This clone has only a few counts. This chain connects TRBV5-1 to TRBJ1-1, with 10 nucleotides matching TRBD1. Germline V gene sequence: CDR1 SGHRS, CDR2 YFSETQ. The CDR3 is made up of 16 amino acids. Trimming at V came to 3 bases and at J to 0 bases, leaving 5 bases not matched to a gene. CDR3: CASSSAGTGVNTEAFF. The DNA for the CDR3 is TGCGCCAGCAGCTCGGCCGGGACAGGGGTGAACACTGAAGCTTTCTTT. Combining the CDR3 with reference TRBV5-1 and TRBJ1-1 gives the whole variable domain KAGVTQTPRYLIKTRGQQVTLSCSPISGHRSVSWYQQTPGQGLQFLFEYFSETQRNKGNFPGRFSGRQFSNSRSEMNVSTLELGDSALYLCASSSAGTGVNTEAFFGQGTRLTVV.

This chain connects TRBV12-3 or TRBV12-4 to TRBJ1-1, with D maybe TRBD1 (5 bases). The V and J ends lost 2 bases and 1 base respectively, with 5 bases between them. This CDR3 spans 13 amino acids. This CDR3 is CASSLTGNTEAFF. DNA of the CDR3: TGTGCCAGCAGTTTAACAGGGAACACTGAAGCTTTCTTT.

This clone appeared a few times. This chain uses TRBV9 with TRBJ2-3; 7 bases line up with TRBD1. Per germline, CDR1 SGDLS and CDR2 YYNGEE. This CDR3 has 16 residues. With V trimmed by 0 bases and J by 4 bases, 8 bases remained unmatched. CDR3 nucleotides: TGTGCCAGCAGCGTAGTGAGTGAGGGGGCGGCAGATACGCAGTATTTT. Translated: CASSVVSEGAADTQYF.

This clone was seen more than once but under ten times. The chain combines TRBV30 with TRBJ1-1; TRBD1 matches 7 bases. The CDR3 consists of 11 residues. With V trimmed by 4 bases and J by 11 bases, 7 bases remained unmatched. The germline gives CDR1 GTSNPN, CDR2 SVGIG (reference sequence). The CDR3 DNA reads TGTGCCTGGACCCGTACAGGGGACGCTTTCTTT. Amino acid sequence: CAWTRTGDAFF.

This clone was seen once. The chain has TRBV7-9 and TRBJ2-5; 9 positions agree with TRBD1. Germline-derived CDR1 and CDR2 are SEHNR and FQNEAQ (reference sequence). CDR3 length: 15 residues. After removal of 1 base from V and 5 bases from J, the junction contained 5 bases not matched to a gene. CDR3 sequence (DNA): TGTGCCAGCAGCTTAGGGGGACAGGGAACGGAGACCCAGTACTTC. This translates into CASSLGGQGTETQYF.

The V gene is TRBV19, the J gene TRBJ2-6; D might be TRBD2 (6 bases). V lost 3 bases and J 1 base, leaving 7 bases between the germline ends. This CDR3 is 15 amino acids long. The germline CDR1 and CDR2 sequences are LNHDA and SQIVND (reference sequence). Here the CDR3 reads CASSIAGSGANVLTF. CDR3 nucleotide sequence: TGTGCCAGTAGTATCGCGGGGTCTGGGGCCAACGTCCTGACTTTC.

V usage is TRBV24-1 and J usage is TRBJ2-7, with TRBD2 identical over 8 bases. CDR3 length: 15 amino acids. The trim removed 4 bases at V and 6 bases at J, leaving 10 bases unmatched. Germline V lookup: CDR1 KGHDR, CDR2 SFDVKD. CDR3 protein: CATSDSGTRGSEQYF. The CDR3 region has the DNA TGTGCCACCAGTGACTCCGGGACTAGAGGATCCGAGCAGTACTTC.

The V call is TRBV4-3, the J call TRBJ1-1; maybe TRBD1 (6 bases). The V end lost 3 bases, the J end lost 4 bases, and 24 bases lay between the germline ends. Germline lookup yields CDR1 LGHNA and CDR2 YSLEER. The CDR3 totals 18 residues. The CDR3 DNA reads TGCGCCAGCAGCCAGGGGGTGGGGACACTAGGCAAAGGCACTGAAGCTTTCTTT. This encodes CASSQGVGTLGKGTEAFF.

J is TRBJ1-1 and V is TRBV6-6, with D perhaps matching TRBD1 (6 bases). The V and J ends lost 6 bases and 6 bases respectively, with 11 bases between them. Germline loops: CDR1 MNHNY, CDR2 SVGAGI (reference sequence). CDR3 length: 12 amino acids. CDR3 protein: CASRGGGAEAFF. The CDR3, as DNA: TGTGCCAGCAGGGGAGGGGGAGCTGAAGCTTTCTTT.

The chain has TRBV2 and TRBJ1-2; 8 nucleotides align to TRBD1. From germline, CDR1 is SNHLY and CDR2 FYNNEI. Losses at the gene ends were 4 bases for V and 4 bases for J; bases not matched to a gene: 5. The CDR3 runs to 14 residues. CDR3 nucleotide sequence: TGTGCCAGCAGTGTACAGGGGGTGTCCTATGGCTACACCTTC. This translates into CASSVQGVSYGYTF.

The V gene is TRBV6-4, the J gene TRBJ2-1; TRBD2 agrees at 9 bases. Unmatched junction bases numbered 7, after V lost 5 bases and J lost 5 bases. Germline V CDR1 and CDR2: MRHNA, SNTAGT. The CDR3 is 15 residues long. In DNA form, the CDR3 reads TGTGCCAGCAGTCCGGCGGGGGGGTATAACAATGAGCAGTTCTTC. Protein sequence: CASSPAGGYNNEQFF.

This clone was counted a few times. The CDR3 region has the DNA TGCGCCAGCAGCTTAACAGGTGCGCTGAACACTGAAGCTTTCTTT. This gives the protein CASSLTGALNTEAFF. This sequence joins TRBV5-1 and TRBJ1-1; tentatively, D is TRBD1 (5 bases). The ends were cut back, 2 bases at V and 0 bases at J, with 11 bases in the middle. CDR1 is SGHRS and CDR2 is YFSETQ in the germline V gene. CDR3 length: 15 residues.

This chain joins TRBV3-1 (or the pseudogene TRBV3-2) and TRBJ2-3; TRBD1 matches 10 bases. The CDR3 is 18 residues long. Germline CDR1 and CDR2: LGHDT and YNNKEL (reference sequence). V lost 4 bases, J lost 2 bases, and 12 bases stayed unmatched. The chain's CDR3 is CASSRKHPGQGYTDTQYF. The CDR3 DNA follows: TGTGCCAGCAGCCGGAAGCACCCGGGACAGGGGTACACAGATACGCAGTATTTT.

This clone appeared once. The CDR3, as DNA: TGTGCCAGCAGTTTGCGGGACAGAGGCACCGGGGAGCTGTTTTTT. Translating gives CASSLRDRGTGELFF. This chain uses TRBV27 with TRBJ2-2; tentative D call: TRBD1 (7 bases). Trimming took off 3 bases at V and 4 bases at J, with 12 bases between the two ends. The CDR3 is made up of 15 amino acids. Looked up from germline, CDR1 is MNHEY and CDR2 is SMNVEV (reference sequence).